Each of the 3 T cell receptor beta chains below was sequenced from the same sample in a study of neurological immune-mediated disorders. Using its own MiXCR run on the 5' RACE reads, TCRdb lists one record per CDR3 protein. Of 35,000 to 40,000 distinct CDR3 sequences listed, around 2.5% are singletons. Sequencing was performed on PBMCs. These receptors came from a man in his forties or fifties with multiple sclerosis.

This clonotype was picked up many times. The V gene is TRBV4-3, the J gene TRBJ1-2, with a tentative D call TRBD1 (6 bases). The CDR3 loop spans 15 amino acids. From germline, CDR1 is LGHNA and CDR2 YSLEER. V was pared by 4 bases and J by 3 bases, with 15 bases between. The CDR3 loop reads CASSPDHRGYYGYTF. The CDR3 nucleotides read TGCGCCAGCAGCCCCGACCATAGGGGGTACTATGGCTACACCTTC.

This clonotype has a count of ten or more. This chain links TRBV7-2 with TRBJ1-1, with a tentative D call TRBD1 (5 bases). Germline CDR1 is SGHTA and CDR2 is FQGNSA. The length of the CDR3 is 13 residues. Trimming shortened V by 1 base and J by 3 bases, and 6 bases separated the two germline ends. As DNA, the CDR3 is TGTGCCAGCAGCTTAGTAGGGGACACTGAAGCTTTCTTT. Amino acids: CASSLVGDTEAFF.

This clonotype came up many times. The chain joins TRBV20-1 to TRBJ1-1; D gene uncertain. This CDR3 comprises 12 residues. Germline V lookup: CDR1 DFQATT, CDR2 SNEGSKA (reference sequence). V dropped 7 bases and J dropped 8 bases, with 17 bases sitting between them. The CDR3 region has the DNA TGCAGTGTCCCGTTGCGAGCTTCGGAAGCTTTCTTT. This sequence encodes CSVPLRASEAFF.